These 25 T cell receptor beta chains were sequenced from one sample in a study of blood T cell repertoires in COVID-19. Measured with immunoSEQ multiplex PCR; TCRdb has only the in-frame clones, and not every one. This repertoire shows 400,000 to 550,000 clones, roughly 85% found once; its top ten account for under 2%. Sequenced material: PBMCs or T cells enriched from blood (not recorded which). All receptors come from a woman under 30 with acute COVID-19.

The chain recombines TRBV3-1 (or the pseudogene TRBV3-2) with TRBJ1-5; D is undetermined. Germline CDR1 and CDR2: LGHDT and YNNKEL (reference sequence). The CDR3 totals 12 residues. The V gene lost 0 bases and the J gene lost 16 bases, with 13 bases spanning the gap. CDR3 DNA sequence: TGTGCCAGCAGCCAAGATTTGCGGGCCCTCCATTTT. Its translation is CASSQDLRALHF.

The chain carries TRBV5-6 and TRBJ2-3, with D perhaps TRBD1 (5 bases). With 1 base removed from V and 4 bases from J, the gap between germline ends came to 16 bases. Germline V lookup: CDR1 SGHDT, CDR2 YYEEEE. This CDR3 comprises 16 residues. CDR3 nucleotide sequence: TGTGCCAGCAGCTTGTTCTCAGGGTTTCCTTCAGATACGCAGTATTTT. Translating it yields CASSLFSGFPSDTQYF.

The CDR3 here is CASSEFRGFTDTQYF. The CDR3 DNA reads TGCGCCAGCAGTGAGTTTCGCGGCTTCACAGATACGCAGTATTTT. V is TRBV10-1 and J is TRBJ2-3; D is unresolved. The CDR3 contains 15 residues. CDR1 is WNHNN and CDR2 is SYGVQD in the germline V gene (reference sequence). Trimming left V 1 base short and J 2 bases short, with 10 bases between.

This chain joins TRBV9 and TRBJ2-1; tentatively, D is TRBD1 (6 bases). Germline V gives CDR1 SGDLS, CDR2 YYNGEE. CDR3 length: 18 residues. Trimming took off 2 bases at V and 4 bases at J, with 22 bases between the two ends. CDR3 DNA sequence: TGTGCCAGCAGCGTCTTCTCTGCAAGGGACAACCTTTACAATGAGCAGTTCTTC. It is translated as CASSVFSARDNLYNEQFF. Combining the CDR3 with reference TRBV9 and TRBJ2-1 gives the whole variable domain DSGVTQTPKHLITATGQRVTLRCSPRSGDLSVYWYQQSLDQGLQFLIQYYNGEERAKGNILERFSAQQFPDLHSELNLSSLELGDSALYFCASSVFSARDNLYNEQFFGPGTRLTVL.

A single count supports this clone. CDR3 sequence (DNA): TGTGCCAGCCTCGCCCCCGGCGGGAGGGTCTACAATGAGCAGTTCTTC. It is translated as CASLAPGGRVYNEQFF. The rearrangement links TRBV5-6 to TRBJ2-1; TRBD2 matches at 9 bases. V was clipped by 7 bases and J by 3 bases; unmatched bases: 11. Germline CDR1 and CDR2: SGHDT and YYEEEE. The CDR3 loop spans 16 amino acids.

The chain uses TRBV5-5 and TRBJ1-4; TRBD1 might be the D (6 bases). CDR3 length equals 15 residues. The germline V and J ends were trimmed by 4 bases and 7 bases, with 17 bases remaining between them. The germline V gene has CDR1 SGHKS and CDR2 YYEKEE (reference sequence). CDR3 region: CASSQSQGTSEKLFF. In DNA form, the CDR3 reads TGTGCCAGCAGCCAAAGTCAGGGGACAAGTGAAAAACTGTTTTTT.

This clone was seen a handful of times. The V gene is TRBV28, the J gene TRBJ1-4, with D possibly TRBD1 on 6 matching bases. Germline lookup yields CDR1 MDHEN and CDR2 SYDVKM. The V gene lost 7 bases and the J gene lost 5 bases, with 14 bases spanning the gap. The CDR3 covers 14 residues. The chain's CDR3 is CASIQGSGNEKLFF. Here the CDR3 DNA reads TGTGCCAGCATCCAGGGGTCGGGGAATGAAAAACTGTTTTTT.

The J gene is TRBJ2-2, the V gene TRBV9; possible D gene TRBD1, 5 bases. The CDR3 has 15 amino acids. V shed 6 bases and J shed 7 bases, with 19 bases lying between them. Germline V gene lookup returns CDR1 SGDLS and CDR2 YYNGEE. CDR3 residues: CASKANLRVFGELFF. The CDR3 DNA is TGTGCCAGCAAGGCTAATCTCAGGGTTTTCGGGGAGCTGTTTTTT. The entire variable domain, with the rest obtained from reference TRBV9 and TRBJ2-2, is as follows: DSGVTQTPKHLITATGQRVTLRCSPRSGDLSVYWYQQSLDQGLQFLIQYYNGEERAKGNILERFSAQQFPDLHSELNLSSLELGDSALYFCASKANLRVFGELFFGEGSRLTVL.

The J gene is TRBJ1-6, the V gene TRBV28; tentative D call: TRBD1 (5 bases). There are 13 residues in the CDR3. V lost 6 bases and J 6 bases, leaving 9 bases between the germline ends. Germline CDR1 MDHEN, CDR2 SYDVKM. The CDR3 loop reads CASRTTVNSPLHF. For the CDR3, the DNA is TGTGCCAGCAGGACGACAGTTAATTCACCCCTCCACTTT.

The chain recombines TRBV28 with TRBJ2-3; D possibly corresponds to TRBD2 (5 bases). The CDR3 totals 16 residues. The V gene's germline CDR1 is MDHEN and CDR2 SYDVKM. V dropped 6 bases and J dropped 4 bases, with 20 bases sitting between them. CDR3 DNA sequence: TGTGCCAGCAGCCGCCCCAGCGGCCACTCCCCAGATACGCAGTATTTT. This codes for CASSRPSGHSPDTQYF.

The chain employs TRBV9 and TRBJ2-2; D not resolved. The V and J ends lost 2 bases and 6 bases respectively, with 14 bases between them. This CDR3 is built from 15 residues. Germline V gene sequence: CDR1 SGDLS, CDR2 YYNGEE. The CDR3 region is CASSVGAHRAGELFF. CDR3 DNA: TGTGCCAGCAGCGTCGGTGCGCACCGGGCCGGGGAGCTGTTTTTT.

The V call is TRBV10-3, the J call TRBJ2-7; possible D gene TRBD1, 7 bases. Trimming stripped 10 bases from V and 1 base from J, with 17 bases between. The germline CDR1 and CDR2 sequences are ENHRY and SYGVKD. This CDR3 has 14 residues. CDR3 residues: CASAGSGQSYEQYF. CDR3 nucleotides: TGTGCCAGCGCGGGGTCGGGACAGTCCTACGAGCAGTACTTC.

This clone was observed a handful of times. J is TRBJ2-1 and V is TRBV30, with D maybe TRBD2 (6 bases). Germline-derived CDR1 and CDR2 are GTSNPN and SVGIG (reference sequence). V was pared by 7 bases and J by 6 bases, with 13 bases between. The CDR3 sequence is 12 residues long. DNA of the CDR3: TGTGCCTCGGCGGGACCCTTCAATGAGCAGTTCTTC. As protein: CASAGPFNEQFF.

This chain uses TRBV7-6 with TRBJ2-5; the match to TRBD2 covers 8 bases. V was pared by 2 bases and J by 2 bases, with 4 bases of the junction left unmatched. CDR3 size: 15 residues. Germline V CDR1 and CDR2: SGHVS, FNYEAQ. The CDR3 here is CASSLYGGGQETQYF. The CDR3 region has the DNA TGTGCCAGCAGCTTATACGGGGGGGGACAAGAGACCCAGTACTTC.

J is TRBJ1-5 and V is TRBV12-3 or TRBV12-4; D might be TRBD1 (6 bases). The V and J ends lost 6 bases and 7 bases respectively, with 13 bases between them. The CDR3 contains 13 residues. This chain's CDR3 is CASSGVGGQPQHF. CDR3 nucleotides: TGTGCCAGCAGCGGGGTTGGGGGCCAGCCCCAGCATTTT.

The chain joins TRBV12-3 or TRBV12-4 to TRBJ1-1; TRBD1 is a possible D gene (5 bases). The CDR3 consists of 12 residues. V was shortened by 7 bases and J by 1 base, with 7 bases between the two germline ends. In DNA form, the CDR3 reads TGTGCCAGCATAAGGGGGAACACTGAAGCTTTCTTT. Translation gives CASIRGNTEAFF.

The V gene is TRBV7-6, the J gene TRBJ2-1; TRBD2 agrees at 10 bases. Germline CDR1 SGHVS, CDR2 FNYEAQ. The CDR3 is 16 amino acids. V shed 1 base, J shed 3 bases, and the junction held 3 bases outside the gene matches. CDR3 residues: CASSLGPSGSYNEQFF. Here the CDR3 DNA reads TGTGCCAGCAGCTTAGGTCCTAGCGGGAGCTACAATGAGCAGTTCTTC.

The J gene is TRBJ1-2, the V gene TRBV28; TRBD1 aligns across 7 bases. The CDR3 is 14 residues long. Germline assignment: CDR1 MDHEN and CDR2 SYDVKM. The V gene end was trimmed by 6 bases and the J gene end by 5 bases; junction bases not matched to a gene: 9. The CDR3 nucleotides read TGTGCCAGCAGGCAAGGGACAGACTTTTATGGCTACACCTTC. Translation gives CASRQGTDFYGYTF.

This chain connects TRBV11-2 to TRBJ1-2, with 8 bases lining up with TRBD1. V lost 2 bases to trimming and J lost 6 bases; unmatched junction nucleotides: 14. Germline assignment: CDR1 SGHAT and CDR2 FQNNGV. The length of the CDR3 is 17 residues. In DNA form, the CDR3 reads TGTGCCAGCAGCTTATCAGTGACAGGGGTACTCGGTGATGGCTACACCTTC. Its translation: CASSLSVTGVLGDGYTF. Supplemented by reference TRBV11-2 and TRBJ1-2, the full variable domain reads EAGVAQSPRYKIIEKRQSVAFWCNPISGHATLYWYQQILGQGPKLLIQFQNNGVVDDSQLPKDRFSAERLKGVDSTLKIQPAKLEDSAVYLCASSLSVTGVLGDGYTFGSGTRLTVV.

The J gene is TRBJ1-2, the V gene TRBV19; 10 positions agree with TRBD1. V lost 5 bases, J lost 7 bases, and 10 bases stayed unmatched. Per germline, CDR1 LNHDA and CDR2 SQIVND (reference sequence). The CDR3 length is 15 residues. As DNA, the CDR3 is TGTGCCAGTAGTCCGCCCGGGACAGGGGAACGTGGCTACACCTTC. This encodes CASSPPGTGERGYTF.

This clone came up once. The rearrangement links TRBV5-1 to TRBJ2-5, with 7 bases lining up with TRBD2. V gave up 4 bases and J gave up 2 bases; unmatched junction bases: 11. The V gene's germline CDR1 is SGHRS and CDR2 YFSETQ. The CDR3 has 16 residues. The CDR3 is CASSQMWEGPQETQYF. CDR3 nucleotides: TGCGCCAGCAGCCAAATGTGGGAGGGCCCGCAAGAGACCCAGTACTTC.

The V and J genes are TRBV6-2 or TRBV6-3 and TRBJ2-5, with TRBD2 matching 15 bases. Looked up from germline, CDR1 is MNHEY and CDR2 is SVGEGT. This CDR3 comprises 15 residues. With V trimmed by 5 bases and J by 5 bases, 3 bases remained unmatched. CDR3 sequence (DNA): TGTGCCAGCAGTCCCGGGACTAGCGGGAGGGAGACCCAGTACTTC. Amino acid sequence: CASSPGTSGRETQYF.

The chain uses TRBV2 and TRBJ1-1, with 7 positions matching TRBD1. The CDR3 sequence is 12 residues long. The ends lost 1 base at V and 7 bases at J; junction bases unmatched: 0. Germline V gene lookup returns CDR1 SNHLY and CDR2 FYNNEI. The CDR3: CASSEGDSEAFF. CDR3 bases: TGTGCCAGCAGTGAAGGGGACAGTGAAGCTTTCTTT.

The rearrangement joins TRBV27 to TRBJ1-6; tentative D call: TRBD1 (5 bases). V lost 8 bases to trimming and J lost 0 bases, with 8 bases between them. The germline V gene encodes CDR1 MNHEY and CDR2 SMNVEV (reference sequence). CDR3 length: 14 amino acids. The CDR3 bases are TGTGCCAGCGGTCAGGGCTCCTATAATTCACCCCTCCACTTT. Translated: CASGQGSYNSPLHF.

In this sample, this clone turned up a few times. The V call is TRBV7-6, the J call TRBJ1-2; 7 bases fit TRBD1. CDR1 is SGHVS and CDR2 is FNYEAQ in the germline V gene. CDR3 length: 13 residues. Germline trimming cut 3 bases from V and 3 bases from J; bases unmatched to any gene: 1. CDR3 DNA: TGTGCCAGCAGCTTGCAGGGGGACTATGGCTACACCTTC. Amino acid sequence: CASSLQGDYGYTF.